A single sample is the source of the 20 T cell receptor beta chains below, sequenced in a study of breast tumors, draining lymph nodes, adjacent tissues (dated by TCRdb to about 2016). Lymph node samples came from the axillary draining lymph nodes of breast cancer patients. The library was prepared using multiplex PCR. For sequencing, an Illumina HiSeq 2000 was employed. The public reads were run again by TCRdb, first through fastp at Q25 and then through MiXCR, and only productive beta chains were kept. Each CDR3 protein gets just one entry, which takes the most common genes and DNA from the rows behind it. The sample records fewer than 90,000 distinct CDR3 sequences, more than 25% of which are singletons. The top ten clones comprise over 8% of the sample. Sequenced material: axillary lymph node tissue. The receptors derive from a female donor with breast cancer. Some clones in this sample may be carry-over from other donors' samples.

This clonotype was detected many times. CDR3 bases: TGTGCCACCAGCAGAGATCAAGCAGGGGTCGTCGGCTACACCTTC. Translation gives CATSRDQAGVVGYTF. The chain joins TRBV15 to TRBJ1-2; possible D gene TRBD1, 6 bases. CDR1 and CDR2 (germline): LNHNV, YYDKDF (reference sequence). The V and J ends lost 0 bases and 8 bases respectively, with 16 bases between them. The CDR3 has 15 amino acids.

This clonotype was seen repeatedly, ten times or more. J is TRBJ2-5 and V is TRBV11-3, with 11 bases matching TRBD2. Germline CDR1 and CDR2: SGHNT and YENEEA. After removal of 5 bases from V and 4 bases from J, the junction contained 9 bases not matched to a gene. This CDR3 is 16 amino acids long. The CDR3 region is CASSPGTSGEGETQYF. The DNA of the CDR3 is TGTGCCAGCAGCCCCGGGACTAGCGGAGAAGGAGAGACCCAGTACTTC.

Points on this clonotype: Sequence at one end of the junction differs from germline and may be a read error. CDR3 nucleotides: TGTGCCAGCAGCGAAGAGTTCCAAAGCACAGATACGCAGTATTTT. Translation gives CASSEEFQSTDTQYF. The chain combines TRBV4-2 with TRBJ2-3; no firm D call. In germline, CDR1 is LGHNA, CDR2 YNFKEQ. The CDR3 extends over 15 amino acids.

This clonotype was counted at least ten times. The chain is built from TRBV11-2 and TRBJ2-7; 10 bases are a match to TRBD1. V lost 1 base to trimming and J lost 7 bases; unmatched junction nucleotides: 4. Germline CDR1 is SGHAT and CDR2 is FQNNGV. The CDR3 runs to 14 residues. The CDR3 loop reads CASSLGTGGREQYF. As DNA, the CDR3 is TGTGCCAGCAGCTTAGGGACAGGGGGGAGAGAGCAGTACTTC.

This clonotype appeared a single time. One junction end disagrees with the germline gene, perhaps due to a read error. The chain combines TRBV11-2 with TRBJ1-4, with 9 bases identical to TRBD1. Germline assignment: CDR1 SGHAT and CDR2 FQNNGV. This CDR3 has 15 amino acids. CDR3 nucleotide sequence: TGTGCCAGCAGCCCGGGACAGGGAGCTATTGAAAAACTATTTTTT. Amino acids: CASSPGQGAIEKLFF.

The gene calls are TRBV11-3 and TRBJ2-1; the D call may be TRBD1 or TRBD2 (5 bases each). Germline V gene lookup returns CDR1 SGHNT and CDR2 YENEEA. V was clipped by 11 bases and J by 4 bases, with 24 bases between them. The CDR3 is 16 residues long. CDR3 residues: CACTSSRGEAYNEQFF. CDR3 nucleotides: TGTGCCTGCACCTCTTCTAGGGGAGAAGCATACAATGAGCAGTTCTTC.

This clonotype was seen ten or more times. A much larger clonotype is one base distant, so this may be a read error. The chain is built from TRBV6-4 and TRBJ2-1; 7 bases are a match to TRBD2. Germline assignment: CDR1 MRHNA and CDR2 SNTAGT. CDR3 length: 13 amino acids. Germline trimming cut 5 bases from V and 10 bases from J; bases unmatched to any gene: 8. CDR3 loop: CASSLTLAAEQFF. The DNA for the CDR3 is TGTGCCAGCAGTCTGACTCTAGCGGCAGAGCAGTTCTTC.

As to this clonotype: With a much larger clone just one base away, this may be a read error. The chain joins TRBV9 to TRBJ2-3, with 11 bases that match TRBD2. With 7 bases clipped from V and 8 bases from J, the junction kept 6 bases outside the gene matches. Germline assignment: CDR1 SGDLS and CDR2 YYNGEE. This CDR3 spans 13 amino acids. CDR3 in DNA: TGTGCCAGCGGCGGACTAGCGGGCGGTACGCAGTATTTT. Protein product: CASGGLAGGTQYF.

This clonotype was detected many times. The CDR3 region has the DNA TGTGCCAGCAGTTTCAGGACTAGCGGCCACAATGAGCAGTTCTTC. Translated: CASSFRTSGHNEQFF. This chain links TRBV6-5 with TRBJ2-1; 10 bases agree with TRBD2. Germline CDR1 and CDR2: MNHEY and SVGAGI. This CDR3 contains 15 residues. With V trimmed by 4 bases and J by 5 bases, 5 bases remained unmatched.

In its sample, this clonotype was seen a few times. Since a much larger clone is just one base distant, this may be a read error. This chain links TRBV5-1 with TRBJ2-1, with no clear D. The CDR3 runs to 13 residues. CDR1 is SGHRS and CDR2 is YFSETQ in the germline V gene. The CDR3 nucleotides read TGCGCCAGCAGCCTACCCCAAGACAATGACCAGTTCTTC. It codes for CASSLPQDNDQFF. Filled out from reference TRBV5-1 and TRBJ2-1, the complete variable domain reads KAGVTQTPRYLIKTRGQQVTLSCSPISGHRSVSWYQQTPGQGLQFLFEYFSETQRNKGNFPGRFSGRQFSNSRSEMNVSTLELGDSALYLCASSLPQDNDQFFGPGTRLTVL.

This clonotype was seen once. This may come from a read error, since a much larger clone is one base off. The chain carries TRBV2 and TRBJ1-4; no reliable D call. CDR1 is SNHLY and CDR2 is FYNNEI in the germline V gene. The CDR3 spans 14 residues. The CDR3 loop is CASSEATTNEELFF. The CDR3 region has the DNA TGTGCCAGCAGTGAAGCTACCACTAATGAAGAACTGTTTTTT.

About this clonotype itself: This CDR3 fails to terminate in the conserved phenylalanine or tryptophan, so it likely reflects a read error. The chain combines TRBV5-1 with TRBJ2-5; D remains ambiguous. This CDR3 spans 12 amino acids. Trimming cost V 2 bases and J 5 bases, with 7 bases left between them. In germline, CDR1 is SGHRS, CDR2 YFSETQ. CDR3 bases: TGCGCCAGCAGCTTAGATTGGGAGACCCAGTACTCC. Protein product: CASSLDWETQYS.

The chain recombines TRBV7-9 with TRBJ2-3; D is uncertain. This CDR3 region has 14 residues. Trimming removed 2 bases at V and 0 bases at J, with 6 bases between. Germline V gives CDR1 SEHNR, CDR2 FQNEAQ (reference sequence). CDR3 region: CASSLMGSTDTQYF. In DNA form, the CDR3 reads TGTGCCAGCAGCTTAATGGGAAGCACAGATACGCAGTATTTT.

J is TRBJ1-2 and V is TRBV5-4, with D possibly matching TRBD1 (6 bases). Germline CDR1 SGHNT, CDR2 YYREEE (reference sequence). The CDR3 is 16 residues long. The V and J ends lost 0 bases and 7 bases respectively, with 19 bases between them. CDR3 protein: CASSLERAPQGGGYTF. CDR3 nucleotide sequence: TGTGCCAGCAGCTTGGAACGGGCCCCCCAAGGGGGTGGCTACACCTTC.

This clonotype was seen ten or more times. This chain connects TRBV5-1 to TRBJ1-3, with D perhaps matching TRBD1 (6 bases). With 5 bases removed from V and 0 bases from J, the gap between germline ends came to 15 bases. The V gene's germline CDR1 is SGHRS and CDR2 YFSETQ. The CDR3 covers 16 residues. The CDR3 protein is CASRNPTDSSGNTIYF. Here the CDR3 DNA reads TGCGCCAGCAGGAACCCAACGGACAGCTCTGGAAACACCATATATTTT.

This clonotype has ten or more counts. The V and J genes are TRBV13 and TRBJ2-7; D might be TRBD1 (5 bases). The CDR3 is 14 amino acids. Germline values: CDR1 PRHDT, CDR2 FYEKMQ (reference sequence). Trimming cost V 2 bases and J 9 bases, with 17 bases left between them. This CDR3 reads CASSLPTDSPGQYF. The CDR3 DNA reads TGTGCCAGCAGCTTACCGACAGACTCCCCTGGGCAGTACTTC.

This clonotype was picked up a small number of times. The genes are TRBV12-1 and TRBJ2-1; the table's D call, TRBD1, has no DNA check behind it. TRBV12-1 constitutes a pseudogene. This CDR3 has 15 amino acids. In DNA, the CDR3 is TGTGCCAGCAGCGATACCCGGGACAGGGAAAATGAGCAGTTCTTC. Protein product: CASSDTRDRENEQFF.

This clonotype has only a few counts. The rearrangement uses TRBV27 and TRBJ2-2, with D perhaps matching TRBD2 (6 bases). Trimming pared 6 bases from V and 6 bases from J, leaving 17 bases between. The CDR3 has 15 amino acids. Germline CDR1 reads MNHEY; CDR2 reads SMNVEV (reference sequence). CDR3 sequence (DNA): TGTGCCAGCAGGCCGGGACTCCATCCCGCCGGGGAGCTGTTTTTT. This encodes CASRPGLHPAGELFF.

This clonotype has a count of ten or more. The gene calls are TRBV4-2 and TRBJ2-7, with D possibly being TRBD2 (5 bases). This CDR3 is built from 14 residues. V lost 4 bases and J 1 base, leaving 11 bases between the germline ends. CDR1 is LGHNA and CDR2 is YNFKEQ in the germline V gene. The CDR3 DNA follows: TGTGCCAGCAGCCGAGGGAGTGAATCCTACGAGCAGTACTTC. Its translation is CASSRGSESYEQYF.

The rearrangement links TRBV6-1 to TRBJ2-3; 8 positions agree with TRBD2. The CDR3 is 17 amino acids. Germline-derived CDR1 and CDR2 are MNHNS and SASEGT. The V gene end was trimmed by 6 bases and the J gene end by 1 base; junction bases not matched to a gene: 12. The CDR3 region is CASREIAGLGGTDTQYF. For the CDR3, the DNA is TGTGCCAGCAGGGAAATAGCGGGGCTGGGGGGCACAGATACGCAGTATTTT.